The T cell receptor (beta chain) described here comes from a study of regulatory T cells in long-lasting Graves disease. V shed 4 bases and J shed 6 bases, with 16 bases lying between them. The CDR3 is 14 residues long. In germline, CDR1 is SQVTM, CDR2 ANQGSEA. Ten or more counts support this clonotype. Described time point: newly diagnosed GD, antithyroid drugs for less than 3 months. Construction of the TCR library relied on RNA isolated from PBMCs. Criteria from the American Thyroid Association guidelines were applied to diagnose Graves' disease. Researchers made TCR beta libraries by using iRepertoire HTBI primers and running Arm-PCR on CDR3 regions. TCRdb reprocessed the multiplex PCR reads with MiXCR, giving one entry per CDR3 protein. The sample gives 400,000 to 450,000 distinct CDR3 sequences, about 15% of which show up once; 16% is in the top ten. These sequences were also reported in another study, on T cells in Graves' hyperthyroidism and ophthalmopathy. From that paper: Exclusion of patients followed from uncontrolled infection, other autoimmune disease, pregnancy or lactation. For the diagnoses, clinical symptoms, serum thyroxine and TRAb, thyroid ultrasound and orbital computed tomography were used. Prediction of ophthalmopathy progression came a median 6.5 months pre-onset.

V usage is TRBV29-1 and J usage is TRBJ2-1; possibly TRBD2 for D (5 bases). Sequencing used peripheral blood mononuclear cells (PBMCs), obtained at new diagnosis, from a patient treated with antithyroid drugs. The clonotype originates from a woman aged 25 to 45 with Graves disease. The CDR3 reads CSVGWLAPGNEQFF. The CDR3 bases are TGCAGCGTTGGTTGGCTAGCCCCGGGCAATGAGCAGTTCTTC.